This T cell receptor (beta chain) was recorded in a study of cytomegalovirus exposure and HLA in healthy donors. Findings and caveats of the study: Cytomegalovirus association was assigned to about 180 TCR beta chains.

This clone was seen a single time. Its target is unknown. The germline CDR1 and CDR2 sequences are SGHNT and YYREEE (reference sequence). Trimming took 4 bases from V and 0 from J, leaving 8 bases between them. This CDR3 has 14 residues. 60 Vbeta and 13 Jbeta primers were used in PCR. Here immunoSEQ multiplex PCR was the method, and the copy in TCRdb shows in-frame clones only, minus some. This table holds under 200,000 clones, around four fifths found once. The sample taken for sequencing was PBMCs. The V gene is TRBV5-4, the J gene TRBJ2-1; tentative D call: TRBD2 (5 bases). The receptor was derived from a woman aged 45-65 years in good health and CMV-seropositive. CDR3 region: CASSPGSSYNEQFF. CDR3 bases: TGTGCCAGCAGCCCTGGGAGCTCCTACAATGAGCAGTTCTTC.